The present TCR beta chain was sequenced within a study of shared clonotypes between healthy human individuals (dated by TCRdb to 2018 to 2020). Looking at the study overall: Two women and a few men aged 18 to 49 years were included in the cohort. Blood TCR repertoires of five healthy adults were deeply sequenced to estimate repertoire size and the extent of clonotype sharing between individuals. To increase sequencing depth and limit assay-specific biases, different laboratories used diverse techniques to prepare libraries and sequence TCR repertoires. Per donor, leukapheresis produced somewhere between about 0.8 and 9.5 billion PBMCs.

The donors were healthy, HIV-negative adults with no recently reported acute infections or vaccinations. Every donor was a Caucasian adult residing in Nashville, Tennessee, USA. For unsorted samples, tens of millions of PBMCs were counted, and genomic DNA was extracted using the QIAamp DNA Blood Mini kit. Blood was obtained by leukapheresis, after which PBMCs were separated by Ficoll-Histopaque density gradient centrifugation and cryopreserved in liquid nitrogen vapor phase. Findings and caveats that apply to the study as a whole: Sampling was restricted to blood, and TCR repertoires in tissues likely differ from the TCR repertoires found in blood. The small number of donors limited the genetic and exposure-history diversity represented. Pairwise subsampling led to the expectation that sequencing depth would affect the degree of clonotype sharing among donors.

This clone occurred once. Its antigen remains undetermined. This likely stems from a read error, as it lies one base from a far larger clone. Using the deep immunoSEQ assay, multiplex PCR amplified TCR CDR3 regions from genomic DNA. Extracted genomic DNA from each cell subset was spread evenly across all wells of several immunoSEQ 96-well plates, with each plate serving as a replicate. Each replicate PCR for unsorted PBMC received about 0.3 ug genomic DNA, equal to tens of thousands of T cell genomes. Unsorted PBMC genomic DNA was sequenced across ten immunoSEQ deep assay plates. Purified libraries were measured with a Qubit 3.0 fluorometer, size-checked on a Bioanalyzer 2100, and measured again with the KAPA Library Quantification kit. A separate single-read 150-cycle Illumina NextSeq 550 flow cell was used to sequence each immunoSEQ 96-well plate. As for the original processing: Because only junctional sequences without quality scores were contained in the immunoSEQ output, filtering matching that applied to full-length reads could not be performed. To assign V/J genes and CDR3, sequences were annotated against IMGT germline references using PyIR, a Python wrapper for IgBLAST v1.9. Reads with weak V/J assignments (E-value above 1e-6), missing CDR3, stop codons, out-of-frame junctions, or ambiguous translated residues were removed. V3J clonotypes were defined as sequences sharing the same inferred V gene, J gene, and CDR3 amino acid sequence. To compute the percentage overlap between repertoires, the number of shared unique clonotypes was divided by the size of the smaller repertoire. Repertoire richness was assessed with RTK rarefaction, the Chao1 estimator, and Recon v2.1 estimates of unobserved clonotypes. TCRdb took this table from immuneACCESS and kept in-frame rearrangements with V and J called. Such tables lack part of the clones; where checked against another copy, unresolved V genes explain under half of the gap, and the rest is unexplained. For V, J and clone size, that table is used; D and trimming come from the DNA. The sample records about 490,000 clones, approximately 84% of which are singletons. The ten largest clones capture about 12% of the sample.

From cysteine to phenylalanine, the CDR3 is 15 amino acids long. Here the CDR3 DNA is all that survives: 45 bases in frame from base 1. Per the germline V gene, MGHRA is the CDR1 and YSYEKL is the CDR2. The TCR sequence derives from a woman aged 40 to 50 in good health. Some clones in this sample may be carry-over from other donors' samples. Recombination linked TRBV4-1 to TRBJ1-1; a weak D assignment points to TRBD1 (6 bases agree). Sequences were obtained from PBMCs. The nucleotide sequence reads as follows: TGCGCCAGCAGCCTGGGTGGCTGGGGGGACACTGAAGCTCTCTTT. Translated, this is CASSLGGWGDTEALF.